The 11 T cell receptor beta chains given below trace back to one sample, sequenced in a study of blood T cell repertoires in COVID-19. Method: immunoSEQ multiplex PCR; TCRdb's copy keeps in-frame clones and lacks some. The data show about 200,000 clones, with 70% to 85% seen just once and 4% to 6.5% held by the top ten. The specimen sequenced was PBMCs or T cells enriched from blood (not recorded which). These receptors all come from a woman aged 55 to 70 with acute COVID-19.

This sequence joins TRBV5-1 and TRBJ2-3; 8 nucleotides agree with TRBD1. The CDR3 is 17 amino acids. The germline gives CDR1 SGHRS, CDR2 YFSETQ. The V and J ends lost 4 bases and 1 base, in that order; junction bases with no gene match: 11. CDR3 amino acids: CASSRNYRGTRTDTQYF. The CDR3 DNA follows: TGCGCCAGCAGCAGGAATTACAGGGGGACCCGCACAGATACGCAGTATTTT.

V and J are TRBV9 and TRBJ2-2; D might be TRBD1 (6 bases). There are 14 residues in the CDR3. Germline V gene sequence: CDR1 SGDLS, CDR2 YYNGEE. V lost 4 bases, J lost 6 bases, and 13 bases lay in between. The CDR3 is CASSPPGTSGELFF. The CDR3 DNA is TGTGCCAGCAGCCCACCCGGGACATCCGGGGAGCTGTTTTTT.

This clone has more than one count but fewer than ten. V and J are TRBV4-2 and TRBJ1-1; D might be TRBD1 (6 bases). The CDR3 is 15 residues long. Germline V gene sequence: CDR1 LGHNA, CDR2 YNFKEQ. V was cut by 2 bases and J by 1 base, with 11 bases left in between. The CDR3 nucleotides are TGTGCCAGCAGCCAAAGTGGACAGAGGAACACTGAAGCTTTCTTT. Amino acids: CASSQSGQRNTEAFF.

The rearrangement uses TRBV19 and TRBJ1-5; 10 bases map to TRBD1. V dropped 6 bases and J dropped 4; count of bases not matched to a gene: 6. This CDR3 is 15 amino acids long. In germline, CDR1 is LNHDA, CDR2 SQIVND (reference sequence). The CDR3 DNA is TGTGCCAGTAGGAGGGACAGGGGTTGGAATCAGCCCCAGCATTTT. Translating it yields CASRRDRGWNQPQHF.

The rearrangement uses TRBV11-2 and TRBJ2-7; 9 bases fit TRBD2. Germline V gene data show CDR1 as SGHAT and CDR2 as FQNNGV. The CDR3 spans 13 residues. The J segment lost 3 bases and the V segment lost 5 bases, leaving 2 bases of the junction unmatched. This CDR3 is CASSAGGVYEQYV. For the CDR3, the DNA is TGTGCCAGCAGCGCGGGGGGGGTCTACGAGCAGTACGTC.

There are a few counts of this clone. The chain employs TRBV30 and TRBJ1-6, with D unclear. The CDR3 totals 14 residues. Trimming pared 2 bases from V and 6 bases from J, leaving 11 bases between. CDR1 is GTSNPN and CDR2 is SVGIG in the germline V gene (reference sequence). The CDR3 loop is CAWSTGNSNSPLHF. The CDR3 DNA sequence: TGTGCCTGGAGTACGGGGAACAGTAATTCACCCCTCCACTTT.

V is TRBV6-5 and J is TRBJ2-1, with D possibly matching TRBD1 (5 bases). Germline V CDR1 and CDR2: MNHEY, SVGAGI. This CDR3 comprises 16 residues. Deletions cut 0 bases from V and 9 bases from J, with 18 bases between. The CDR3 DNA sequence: TGTGCCAGCAGTTACTCGATACAGGCTTCCTACCTTGAGCAGTTCTTC. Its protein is CASSYSIQASYLEQFF.

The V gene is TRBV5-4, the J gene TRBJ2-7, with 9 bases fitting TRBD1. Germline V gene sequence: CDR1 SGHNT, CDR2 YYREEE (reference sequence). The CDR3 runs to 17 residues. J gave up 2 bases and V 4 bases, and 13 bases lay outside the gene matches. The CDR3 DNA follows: TGTGCCAGCAGCCCCCCGCCGGGACAGGGTTTTGCCTACGAGCAGTACTTC. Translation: CASSPPPGQGFAYEQYF.

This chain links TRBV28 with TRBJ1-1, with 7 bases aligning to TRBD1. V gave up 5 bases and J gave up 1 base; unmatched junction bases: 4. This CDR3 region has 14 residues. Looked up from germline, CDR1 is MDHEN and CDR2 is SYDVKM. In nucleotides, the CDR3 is TGTGCCAGCAGTCCGGACAGGAGGAACACTGAAGCTTTCTTT. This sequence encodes CASSPDRRNTEAFF.

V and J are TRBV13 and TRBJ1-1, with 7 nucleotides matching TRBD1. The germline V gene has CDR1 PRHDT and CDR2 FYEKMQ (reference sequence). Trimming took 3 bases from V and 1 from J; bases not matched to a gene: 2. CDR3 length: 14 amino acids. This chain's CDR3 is CASSLDRRNTEAFF. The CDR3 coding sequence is TGTGCCAGCAGCTTGGACAGGAGGAACACTGAAGCTTTCTTT.

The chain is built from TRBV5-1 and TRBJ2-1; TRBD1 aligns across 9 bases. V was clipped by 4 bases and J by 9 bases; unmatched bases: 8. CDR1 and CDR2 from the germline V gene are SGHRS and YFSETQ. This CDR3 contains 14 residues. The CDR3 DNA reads TGCGCCAGCAGCATAGGACAGGGGTGGCTTGAGCAGTTCTTC. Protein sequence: CASSIGQGWLEQFF.